This T cell receptor (beta chain) was retrieved from a study of shared clonotypes between healthy human individuals. Whole-study results and caveats: Shared clonotypes: about 5.3% naive CD4, around 3.4% naive CD8, less than 2.5% memory CD4, 0.4% memory CD8. Depth of sequencing was expected to influence donor clonotype sharing.

Cells designated naive CD8 were CD45RO-negative and were positively selected for CCR7, with terminally differentiated effector memory CD45RA+ cells excluded. Assay: immunoSEQ multiplex PCR; the TCRdb copy retains only in-frame clones and omits some. This table holds some 2,000,000 clones, about 95% found once. About this clone itself: Its antigen is unidentified.

Trimming removed 5 bases from V and 1 base from J; junction bases left unmatched: 9. CDR3 length: 16 residues. Germline CDR1 reads LGHNT; CDR2 reads FRNRAP. This receptor was taken from a man between 18 and 29 years old in good health. The sample was naive CD8+ T cells sorted from blood. This sequence joins TRBV12-5 and TRBJ2-7; 9 bases agree with TRBD2. The CDR3 protein is CASGPQTSGLSYEQYF. The CDR3 coding sequence is TGTGCTAGTGGTCCCCAGACTAGCGGTCTTTCCTACGAGCAGTACTTC.